The sequence of this T cell receptor beta chain was determined in a study of cytomegalovirus exposure and HLA in healthy donors. Libraries were prepared by immunoSEQ multiplex PCR; TCRdb keeps only in-frame clonotypes and omits some of them. The sample holds 120,000 or so clones; more than 85% are singletons and the top ten take about 4.4%. V shed 5 bases, J shed 7 bases, and the junction held 10 bases outside the gene matches. Germline CDR1 SGHVS, CDR2 FQNEAQ. The CDR3 runs 14 residues. This clone was found a few times. Its antigen is not identified. Study-wide points: It was found in a later analysis that first-cohort TCR clusters tended to co-occur in the 100 to 150 validation repertoires. It was reported that the classifier diagnosed cytomegalovirus status with high specificity and sensitivity in both the original and validation cohorts. There were 150 to 200 TCR beta chains listed as cytomegalovirus-associated.

The rearrangement uses TRBV7-8 and TRBJ2-7; 8 bases fit TRBD1. The source is a man aged 18 to 30 in good health and CMV-seropositive. Sample: PBMCs. The CDR3 DNA reads TGTGCCAGCAGCCTGATGACAGGGGCACGGGAGCAGTACTTC. Translation: CASSLMTGAREQYF.